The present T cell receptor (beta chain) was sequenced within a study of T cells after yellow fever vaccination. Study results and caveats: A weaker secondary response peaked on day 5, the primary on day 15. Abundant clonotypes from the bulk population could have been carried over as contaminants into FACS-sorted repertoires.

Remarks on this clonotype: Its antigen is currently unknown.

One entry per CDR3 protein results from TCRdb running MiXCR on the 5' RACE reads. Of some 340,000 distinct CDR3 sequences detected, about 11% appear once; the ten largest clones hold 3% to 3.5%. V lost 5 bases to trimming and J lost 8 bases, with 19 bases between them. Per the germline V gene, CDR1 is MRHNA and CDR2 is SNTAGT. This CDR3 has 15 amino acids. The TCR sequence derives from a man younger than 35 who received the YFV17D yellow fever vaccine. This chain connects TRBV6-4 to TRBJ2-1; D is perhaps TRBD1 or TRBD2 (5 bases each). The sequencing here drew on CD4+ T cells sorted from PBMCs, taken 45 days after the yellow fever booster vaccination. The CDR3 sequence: CASSRLGVLFDEQFF. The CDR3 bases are TGTGCCAGCAGTCGCTTGGGGGTTCTCTTCGATGAGCAGTTCTTC.